The 22 T cell receptor beta chains in this list originate from one sample, sequenced in a study of T cell repertoires in cytomegalovirus infection. TCRdb re-analysed the reads in MiXCR, keeping a single row per CDR3 protein. Of around 490,000 distinct CDR3 sequences in the sample, about 26% are singletons; the top ten hold over 10%. Sequenced: PBMCs. Source of these receptors: a human donor in good health (CMV status not recorded). Some clones in this sample may be carry-over from other donors' samples.

The chain carries TRBV11-2 and TRBJ2-1; tentatively, D is TRBD2 (6 bases). The germline V gene encodes CDR1 SGHAT and CDR2 FQNNGV. Trimming left V 5 bases short and J 7 bases short, with 21 bases between. This CDR3 is 16 amino acids long. In nucleotides, the CDR3 is TGTGCCAGCAGCCCACAGCTAGCGCAACTCCGGAATGAGCAGTTCTTC. As protein: CASSPQLAQLRNEQFF. Together with reference TRBV11-2 and TRBJ2-1, the CDR3 gives the full variable domain: EAGVAQSPRYKIIEKRQSVAFWCNPISGHATLYWYQQILGQGPKLLIQFQNNGVVDDSQLPKDRFSAERLKGVDSTLKIQPAKLEDSAVYLCASSPQLAQLRNEQFFGPGTRLTVL.

This clonotype was seen at least ten times. Germline is not matched at one junction end, which may reflect a read error. The DNA of the CDR3 is TGTGCCAGCAGCCTAGCTCTAGCGGGAATGAACTCCTACAATGAGCAGTTCTTC. Encoded protein: CASSLALAGMNSYNEQFF. The chain uses TRBV7-2 and TRBJ2-1, with TRBD2 identical over 9 bases. Germline lookup yields CDR1 SGHTA and CDR2 FQGNSA. The CDR3 contains 18 residues. Full variable domain (outside the CDR3, taken from reference TRBV7-2 and TRBJ2-1): GAGVSQSPSNKVTEKGKDVELRCDPISGHTALYWYRQSLGQGLEFLIYFQGNSAPDKSGLPSDRFSAERTGGSVSTLTIQRTQQEDSAVYLCASSLALAGMNSYNEQFFGPGTRLTVL.

This clonotype was observed at least ten times. V usage is TRBV7-2 and J usage is TRBJ2-7; D possibly matches TRBD1 or TRBD2 (7 bases each). V shed 7 bases and J shed 9 bases, with 25 bases lying between them. This CDR3 is built from 15 residues. Germline V gene sequence: CDR1 SGHTA, CDR2 FQGNSA. CDR3 sequence (DNA): TGTGCCAGCAACTCAGGGGGGGGAGCTTACGACGGGCAGTACTTC. Encoded protein: CASNSGGGAYDGQYF.

This clonotype was observed a handful of times. V and J are TRBV12-3 or TRBV12-4 and TRBJ2-1; D gene uncertain. The CDR3 runs to 13 residues. V dropped 6 bases and J dropped 7 bases, with 13 bases sitting between them. The CDR3 reads CASSPRSANEQFF. In DNA, the CDR3 is TGTGCCAGCAGCCCTAGGAGCGCAAATGAGCAGTTCTTC.

V and J are TRBV10-3 and TRBJ1-1, with D possibly TRBD1 on 5 matching bases. The CDR3 extends over 13 amino acids. Trimming cost V 4 bases and J 7 bases, with 13 bases left between them. CDR1 and CDR2 (germline): ENHRY, SYGVKD. CDR3 sequence reads: CAISAAGGIEAFF. DNA of the CDR3: TGTGCCATCAGTGCAGCCGGGGGGATTGAAGCTTTCTTT.

This rearrangement joins TRBV7-6 to TRBJ1-1; the D gene is possibly TRBD1 (6 bases). CDR1 and CDR2 (germline): SGHVS, FNYEAQ. The CDR3 sequence is 16 residues long. Trimming took 6 bases from V and 2 from J, leaving 19 bases between them. The chain's CDR3 is CASSPRSGAVNTEAFF. The CDR3 DNA is TGTGCCAGCAGTCCAAGGTCAGGGGCGGTAAACACTGAAGCTTTCTTT.

This clonotype was found many times. The rearrangement joins TRBV12-3 or TRBV12-4 to TRBJ1-2, with 7 nucleotides matching TRBD1. CDR3 length equals 15 residues. The trim removed 7 bases at V and 7 bases at J, leaving 15 bases unmatched. In DNA form, the CDR3 reads TGTGCCAGCATCACGGGGACCGGGACAGCCTCTGGCTACACCTTC. It yields the protein CASITGTGTASGYTF.

The rearrangement uses TRBV29-1 and TRBJ2-1, with TRBD2 identical over 7 bases. The CDR3 has 14 amino acids. The germline CDR1 and CDR2 sequences are SQVTM and ANQGSEA. J lost 12 bases, V lost 3 bases, and 14 bases had no gene match. The CDR3 reads CSVEAAGWERAQFF. The CDR3 DNA reads as TGCAGCGTTGAGGCAGCGGGATGGGAAAGGGCGCAGTTCTTC.

V gene TRBV7-2 combines with J gene TRBJ1-4, with D possibly matching TRBD1 (5 bases). This CDR3 spans 17 amino acids. Trimming left V 2 bases short and J 3 bases short, with 16 bases between. CDR1 is SGHTA and CDR2 is FQGNSA in the germline V gene. The DNA for the CDR3 is TGTGCCAGCAGCTTATTAGGGCCGGGGGGGGCTAATGAAAAACTGTTTTTT. Its protein is CASSLLGPGGANEKLFF.

The J gene is TRBJ1-1, the V gene TRBV20-1; 10 bases fit TRBD1. V lost 4 bases and J lost 5; bases outside the gene matches: 4. CDR1 and CDR2 from the germline V gene are DFQATT and SNEGSKA (reference sequence). There are 13 residues in the CDR3. The CDR3 sequence is CSATWGQGTEAFF. The CDR3 DNA reads TGCAGTGCTACCTGGGGACAGGGGACTGAAGCTTTCTTT.

This clonotype was detected ten times or more. The chain uses TRBV7-2 and TRBJ2-1; weak D call: TRBD2 (5 bases). This CDR3 has 14 residues. Germline assignment: CDR1 SGHTA and CDR2 FQGNSA. V shed 7 bases and J shed 1 base, with 11 bases lying between them. CDR3 sequence: CASTSDWSYNEQFF. In DNA, the CDR3 is TGTGCCAGCACCTCGGACTGGTCCTACAATGAGCAGTTCTTC.

The chain joins TRBV7-8 to TRBJ2-7, with 9 bases aligning to TRBD1. The CDR3 is 15 residues long. With V trimmed by 6 bases and J by 2 bases, 8 bases remained unmatched. Germline V CDR1 and CDR2: SGHVS, FQNEAQ. The CDR3 protein is CASSSGTGLTYEQYV. DNA for the CDR3: TGTGCCAGCAGTTCCGGGACAGGGTTAACCTACGAGCAGTACGTC.

The sample holds many counts of this clonotype. DNA for the CDR3: TGTGCCAGCAGCTTCGGACTAGCGGAAAACTCCTACAATGAGCAGTTCTTC. Translation gives CASSFGLAENSYNEQFF. The rearrangement links TRBV11-2 to TRBJ2-1; 10 bases match TRBD2. The V segment lost 3 bases and the J segment 0 bases; nucleotides outside the gene matches: 5. Germline V gene sequence: CDR1 SGHAT, CDR2 FQNNGV. The CDR3 is 17 residues long.

This rearrangement joins TRBV25-1 to TRBJ2-3, with TRBD1 as a possible D gene (6 bases). The CDR3 has 15 amino acids. The V end lost 7 bases, the J end lost 3 bases, and 17 bases lay between the germline ends. The germline gives CDR1 MGHDK, CDR2 SYGVNS. The CDR3 spells CASTSRQGSTDTQYF. The CDR3 DNA sequence: TGTGCCAGCACTTCTAGGCAGGGGTCGACAGATACGCAGTATTTT.

The CDR3 loop is CASSLNDEKLFF. As DNA, the CDR3 is TGTGCCAGCAGCTTAAACGACGAAAAACTGTTTTTT. This chain links TRBV7-9 with TRBJ1-4; D uncertain. Trimming took off 2 bases at V and 8 bases at J, with 6 bases between the two ends. This CDR3 has 12 residues. Germline CDR1 is SEHNR and CDR2 is FQNEAQ (reference sequence).

J is TRBJ2-1 and V is TRBV11-2; no clear D gene. The germline V and J ends were trimmed by 0 bases and 4 bases, with 7 bases remaining between them. Germline CDR1 and CDR2: SGHAT and FQNNGV. This CDR3 is 14 amino acids long. CDR3 loop: CASSLEPEYNEQFF. The DNA of the CDR3 is TGTGCCAGCAGCTTAGAACCGGAGTACAATGAGCAGTTCTTC.

Ten or more counts support this clonotype. The V gene is TRBV7-2, the J gene TRBJ1-4; 7 bases are shared with TRBD1. Trimming cost V 1 base and J 5 bases; bases outside gene matches: 4. CDR1 is SGHTA, CDR2 FQGNSA, per germline. The CDR3 length is 15 residues. The CDR3 protein is CASSLDRGWNEKLFF. CDR3 nucleotides: TGTGCCAGCAGCTTAGACAGGGGTTGGAATGAAAAACTGTTTTTT.

This sequence joins TRBV27 and TRBJ2-1; TRBD2 agrees at 9 bases. Losses at the gene ends were 6 bases for V and 9 bases for J; bases not matched to a gene: 9. Germline V gene sequence: CDR1 MNHEY, CDR2 SMNVEV (reference sequence). This CDR3 has 14 amino acids. CDR3 amino acids: CASRGGRGWGEQFF. The CDR3 DNA follows: TGTGCCAGCAGGGGCGGGAGGGGTTGGGGTGAGCAGTTCTTC.

As to this clonotype: A much larger clone is a single base away; this may be a read error. The CDR3 carries no conserved terminal phenylalanine or tryptophan, so it likely arises from a read error. The chain is built from TRBV7-2 and TRBJ2-1, with TRBD2 matching over 11 bases. V lost 5 bases to trimming and J lost 7 bases; unmatched junction nucleotides: 4. CDR3 length: 14 amino acids. The germline gives CDR1 SGHTA, CDR2 FQGNSA. The CDR3 coding sequence is TGTGCCAGCAGCCAGACTAGCGGGAAGAATGAGCAGTTCCTC. Its translation: CASSQTSGKNEQFL.

The sample holds many counts of this clonotype. The chain is built from TRBV11-3 and TRBJ1-1; the match to TRBD1 covers 10 bases. The CDR3 length is 14 residues. V was clipped by 3 bases and J by 4 bases; unmatched bases: 2. CDR1 is SGHNT, CDR2 YENEEA, per germline. The CDR3 DNA reads as TGTGCCAGCAGCTTCGGGACAGGGGTCACTGAAGCTTTCTTT. Translating gives CASSFGTGVTEAFF.

The chain employs TRBV18 and TRBJ1-2; D perhaps matches TRBD1 (5 bases). This CDR3 has 17 residues. V dropped 3 bases and J dropped 8 bases, with 25 bases sitting between them. Germline values: CDR1 KGHSH, CDR2 LQKENI. DNA of the CDR3: TGTGCCAGCTCACCCGGGATGGGCGGGGACTGGTTCGGCGGCTACACCTTC. As protein: CASSPGMGGDWFGGYTF.

The chain links TRBV6-2 or TRBV6-3 to TRBJ2-2, with D perhaps matching TRBD1 (5 bases). CDR1 is MNHEY, CDR2 SVGEGT, per germline. V was cut by 9 bases and J by 5 bases, with 10 bases left in between. The CDR3 is made up of 12 amino acids. CDR3 nucleotides: TGTGCCAGGGATGGGGCTACCGGGGAGCTGTTTTTT. Translated: CARDGATGELFF.